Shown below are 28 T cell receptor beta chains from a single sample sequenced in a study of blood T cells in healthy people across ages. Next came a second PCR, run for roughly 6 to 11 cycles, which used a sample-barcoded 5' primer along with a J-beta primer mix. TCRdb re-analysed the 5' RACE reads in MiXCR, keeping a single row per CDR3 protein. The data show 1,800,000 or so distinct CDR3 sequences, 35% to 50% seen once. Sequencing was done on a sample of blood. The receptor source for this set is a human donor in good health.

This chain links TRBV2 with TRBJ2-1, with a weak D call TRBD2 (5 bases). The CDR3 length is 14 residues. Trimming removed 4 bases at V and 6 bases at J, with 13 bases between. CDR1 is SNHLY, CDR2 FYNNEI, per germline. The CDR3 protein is CASSGGASPNEQFF. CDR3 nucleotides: TGTGCCAGCAGTGGTGGAGCTAGCCCCAATGAGCAGTTCTTC.

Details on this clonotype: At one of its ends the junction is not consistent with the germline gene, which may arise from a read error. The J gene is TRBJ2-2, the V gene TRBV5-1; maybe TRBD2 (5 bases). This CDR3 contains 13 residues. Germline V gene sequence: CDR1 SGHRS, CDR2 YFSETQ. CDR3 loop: CASSFQNTGELCF. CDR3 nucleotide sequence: TGCGCCAGCAGCTTCCAGAACACCGGGGAGCTGTGTTTT.

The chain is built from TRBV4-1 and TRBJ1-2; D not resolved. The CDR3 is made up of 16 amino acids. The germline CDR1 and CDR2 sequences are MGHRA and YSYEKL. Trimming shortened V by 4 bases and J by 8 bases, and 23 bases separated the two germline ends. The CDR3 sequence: CASSPSADAGRGGYTF. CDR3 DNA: TGCGCCAGCAGCCCTTCCGCGGATGCAGGCCGAGGGGGCTACACCTTC.

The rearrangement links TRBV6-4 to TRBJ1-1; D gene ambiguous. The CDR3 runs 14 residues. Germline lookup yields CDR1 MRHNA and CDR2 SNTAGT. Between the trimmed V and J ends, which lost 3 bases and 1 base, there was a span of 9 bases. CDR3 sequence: CASSESSENTEAFF. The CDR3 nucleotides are TGTGCCAGCAGTGAAAGTTCGGAGAACACTGAAGCTTTCTTT.

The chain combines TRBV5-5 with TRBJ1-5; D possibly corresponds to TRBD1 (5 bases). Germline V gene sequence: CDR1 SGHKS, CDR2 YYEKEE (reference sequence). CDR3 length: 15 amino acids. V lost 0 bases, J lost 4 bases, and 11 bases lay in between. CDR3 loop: CASSLVAGPNQPQHF. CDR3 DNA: TGTGCCAGCAGCTTGGTGGCAGGGCCTAATCAGCCCCAGCATTTT.

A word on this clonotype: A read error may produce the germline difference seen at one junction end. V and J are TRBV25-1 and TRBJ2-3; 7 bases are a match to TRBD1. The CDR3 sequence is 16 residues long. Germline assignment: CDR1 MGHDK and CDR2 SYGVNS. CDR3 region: CAGSLSRDRLTDTQYF. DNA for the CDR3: TGTGCCGGCAGCCTTTCCCGGGACAGACTCACAGATACGCAGTATTTT.

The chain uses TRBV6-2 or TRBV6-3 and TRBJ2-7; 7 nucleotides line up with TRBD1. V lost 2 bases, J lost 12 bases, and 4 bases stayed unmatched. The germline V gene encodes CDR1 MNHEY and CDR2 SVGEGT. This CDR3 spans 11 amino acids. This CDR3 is CASSYDRARYF. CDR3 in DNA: TGTGCCAGCAGTTACGACAGGGCGAGGTACTTC.

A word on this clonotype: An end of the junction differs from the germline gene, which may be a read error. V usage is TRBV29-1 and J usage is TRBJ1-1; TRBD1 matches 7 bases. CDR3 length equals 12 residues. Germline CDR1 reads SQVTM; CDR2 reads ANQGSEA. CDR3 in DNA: TGCAGCGTCAAACAGGGGAGCACTAAAGCTTTCTTT. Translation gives CSVKQGSTKAFF.

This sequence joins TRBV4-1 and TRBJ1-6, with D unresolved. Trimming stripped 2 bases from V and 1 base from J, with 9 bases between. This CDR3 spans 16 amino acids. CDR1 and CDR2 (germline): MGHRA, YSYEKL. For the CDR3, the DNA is TGCGCCAGCAGCCAAAAGGACCGATCCTATAATTCACCCCTCCACTTT. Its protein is CASSQKDRSYNSPLHF.

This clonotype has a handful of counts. CDR3 DNA sequence: TGTGCCAGCAGCTCGGCCCCCCTAGCGGGGGGCATTACAGATACGCAGTATTTT. Translating it yields CASSSAPLAGGITDTQYF. This chain joins TRBV7-2 and TRBJ2-3, with 11 bases fitting TRBD2. This CDR3 region has 18 residues. Per germline, CDR1 SGHTA and CDR2 FQGNSA. The junction had 12 bases not matched to a gene; V was cut back by 4 bases and J by 3 bases.

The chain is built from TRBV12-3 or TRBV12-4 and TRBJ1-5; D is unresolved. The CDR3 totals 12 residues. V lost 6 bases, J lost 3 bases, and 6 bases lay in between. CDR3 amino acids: CASRALNQPQHF. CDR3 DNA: TGTGCCAGCAGGGCCCTCAATCAGCCCCAGCATTTT.

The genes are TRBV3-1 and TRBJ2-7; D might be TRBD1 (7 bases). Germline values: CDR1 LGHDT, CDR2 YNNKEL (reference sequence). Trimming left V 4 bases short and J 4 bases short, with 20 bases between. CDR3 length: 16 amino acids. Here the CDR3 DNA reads TGTGCCAGCAGCCCCAACGCGGGGACAGCGATTTACGAGCAGTACTTC. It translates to CASSPNAGTAIYEQYF.

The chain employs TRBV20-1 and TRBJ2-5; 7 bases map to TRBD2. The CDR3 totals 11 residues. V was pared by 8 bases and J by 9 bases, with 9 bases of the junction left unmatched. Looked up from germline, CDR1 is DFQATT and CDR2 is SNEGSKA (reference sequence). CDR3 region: CSSGGRGAQYF. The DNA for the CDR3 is TGCAGTTCAGGAGGGAGGGGAGCCCAGTACTTC.

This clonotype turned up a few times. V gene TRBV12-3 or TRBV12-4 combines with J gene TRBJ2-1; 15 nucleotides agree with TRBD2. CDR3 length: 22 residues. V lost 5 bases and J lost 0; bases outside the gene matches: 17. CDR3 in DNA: TGTGCCAGCAGTCTCGGACTAGCGGGGGGGGCCGCTACCACTTACTCCTACAATGAGCAGTTCTTC. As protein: CASSLGLAGGAATTYSYNEQFF.

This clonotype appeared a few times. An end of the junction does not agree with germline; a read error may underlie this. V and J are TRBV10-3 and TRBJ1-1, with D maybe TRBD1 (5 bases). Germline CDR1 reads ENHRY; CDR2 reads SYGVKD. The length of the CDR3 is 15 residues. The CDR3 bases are TGTGCCATCAGAACCGGGGGACCTTTGAATACTGAAGCTTTCTTT. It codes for CAIRTGGPLNTEAFF.

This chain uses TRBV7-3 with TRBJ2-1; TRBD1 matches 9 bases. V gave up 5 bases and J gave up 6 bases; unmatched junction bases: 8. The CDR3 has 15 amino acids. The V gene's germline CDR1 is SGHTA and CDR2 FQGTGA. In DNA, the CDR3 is TGTGCCAGCAGCCCAACCGGGACAGGGACCAATGAGCAGTTCTTC. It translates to CASSPTGTGTNEQFF.

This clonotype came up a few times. The CDR3 protein is CATSTGNQPQHF. CDR3 DNA: TGTGCCACCAGCACGGGTAATCAGCCCCAGCATTTT. The rearrangement joins TRBV15 to TRBJ1-5; D ambiguous. CDR1 and CDR2 (germline): LNHNV, YYDKDF (reference sequence). The CDR3 spans 12 residues. V was clipped by 4 bases and J by 4 bases, with 5 bases between them.

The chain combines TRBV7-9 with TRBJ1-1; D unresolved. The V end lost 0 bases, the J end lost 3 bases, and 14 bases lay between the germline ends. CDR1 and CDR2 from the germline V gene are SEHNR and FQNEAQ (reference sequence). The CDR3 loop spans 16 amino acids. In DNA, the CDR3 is TGTGCCAGCAGCTTAGCGCCCGGGAGAGGATACACTGAAGCTTTCTTT. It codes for CASSLAPGRGYTEAFF.

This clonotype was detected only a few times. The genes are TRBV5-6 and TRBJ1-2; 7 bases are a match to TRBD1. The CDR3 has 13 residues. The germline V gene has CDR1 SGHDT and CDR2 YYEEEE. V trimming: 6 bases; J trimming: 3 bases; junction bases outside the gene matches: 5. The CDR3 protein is CASTKDRDYGYTF. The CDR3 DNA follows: TGTGCCAGCACCAAAGACAGGGACTATGGCTACACCTTC.

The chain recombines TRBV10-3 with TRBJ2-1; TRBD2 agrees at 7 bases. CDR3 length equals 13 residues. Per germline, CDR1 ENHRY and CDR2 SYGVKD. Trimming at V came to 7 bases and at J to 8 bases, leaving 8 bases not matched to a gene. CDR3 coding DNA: TGTGCCATCATGGCCGGGGGGATGGATGAGCAGTTCTTC. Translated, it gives CAIMAGGMDEQFF.

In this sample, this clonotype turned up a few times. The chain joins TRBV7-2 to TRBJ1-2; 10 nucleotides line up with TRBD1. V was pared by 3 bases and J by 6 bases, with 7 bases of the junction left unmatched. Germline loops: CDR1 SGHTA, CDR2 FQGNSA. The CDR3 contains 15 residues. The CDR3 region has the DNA TGTGCCAGCAGCTTTCGTCGGACAGGGGGAAATGGCTACACCTTC. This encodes CASSFRRTGGNGYTF.

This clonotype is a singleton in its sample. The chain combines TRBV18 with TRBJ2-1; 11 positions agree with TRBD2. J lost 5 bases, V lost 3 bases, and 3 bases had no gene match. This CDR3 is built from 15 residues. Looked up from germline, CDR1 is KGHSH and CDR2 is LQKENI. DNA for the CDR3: TGTGCCAGCTCACCTAGCGGGGGGGAACACAATGAGCAGTTCTTC. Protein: CASSPSGGEHNEQFF. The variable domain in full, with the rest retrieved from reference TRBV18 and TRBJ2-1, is NAGVMQNPRHLVRRRGQEARLRCSPMKGHSHVYWYRQLPEEGLKFMVYLQKENIIDESGMPKERFSAEFPKEGPSILRIQQVVRGDSAAYFCASSPSGGEHNEQFFGPGTRLTVL.

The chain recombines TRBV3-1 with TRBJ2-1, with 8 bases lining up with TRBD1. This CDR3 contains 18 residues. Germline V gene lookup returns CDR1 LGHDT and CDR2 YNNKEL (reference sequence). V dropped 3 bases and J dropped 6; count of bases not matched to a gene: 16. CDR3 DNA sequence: TGTGCCAGCAGCCACGTCATTTACCGGGACAGGTTCGCCAATGAGCAGTTCTTC. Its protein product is CASSHVIYRDRFANEQFF.

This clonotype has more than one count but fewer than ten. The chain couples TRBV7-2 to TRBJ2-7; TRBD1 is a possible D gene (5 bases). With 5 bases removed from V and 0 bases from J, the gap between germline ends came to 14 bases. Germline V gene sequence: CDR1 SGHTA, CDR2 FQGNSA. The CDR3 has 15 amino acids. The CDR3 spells CASSTSTAPSYEQYF. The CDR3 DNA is TGTGCCAGCAGCACCTCGACAGCACCCTCCTACGAGCAGTACTTC.

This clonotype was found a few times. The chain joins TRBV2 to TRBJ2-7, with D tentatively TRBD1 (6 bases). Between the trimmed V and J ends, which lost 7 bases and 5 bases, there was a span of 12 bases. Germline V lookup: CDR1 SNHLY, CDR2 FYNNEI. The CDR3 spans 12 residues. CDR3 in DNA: TGTGCCAGCAACCACCGGGACAACGAGCAGTACTTC. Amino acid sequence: CASNHRDNEQYF.

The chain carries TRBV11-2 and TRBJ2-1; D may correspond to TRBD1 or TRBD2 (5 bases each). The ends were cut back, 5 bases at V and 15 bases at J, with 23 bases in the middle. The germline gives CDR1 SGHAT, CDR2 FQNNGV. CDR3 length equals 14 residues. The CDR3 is CASSETRDGEFSFF. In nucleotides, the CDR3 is TGTGCCAGCAGCGAGACCCGGGACGGGGAGTTTTCGTTCTTC. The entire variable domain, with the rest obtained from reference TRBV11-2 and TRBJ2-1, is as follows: EAGVAQSPRYKIIEKRQSVAFWCNPISGHATLYWYQQILGQGPKLLIQFQNNGVVDDSQLPKDRFSAERLKGVDSTLKIQPAKLEDSAVYLCASSETRDGEFSFFGPGTRLTVL.

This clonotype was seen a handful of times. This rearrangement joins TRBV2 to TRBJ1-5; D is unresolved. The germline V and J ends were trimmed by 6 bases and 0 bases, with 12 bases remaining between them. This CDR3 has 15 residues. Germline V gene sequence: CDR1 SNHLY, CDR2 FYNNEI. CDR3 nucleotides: TGTGCCAGCAGCCAACGGGGATATAGCAATCAGCCCCAGCATTTT. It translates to CASSQRGYSNQPQHF.

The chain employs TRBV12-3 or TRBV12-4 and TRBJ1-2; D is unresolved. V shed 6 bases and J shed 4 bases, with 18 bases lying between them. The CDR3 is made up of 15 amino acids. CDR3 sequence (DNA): TGTGCCAGCAGCCCTGACTCCATAGGTATCTATGGCTACACCTTC. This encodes CASSPDSIGIYGYTF.